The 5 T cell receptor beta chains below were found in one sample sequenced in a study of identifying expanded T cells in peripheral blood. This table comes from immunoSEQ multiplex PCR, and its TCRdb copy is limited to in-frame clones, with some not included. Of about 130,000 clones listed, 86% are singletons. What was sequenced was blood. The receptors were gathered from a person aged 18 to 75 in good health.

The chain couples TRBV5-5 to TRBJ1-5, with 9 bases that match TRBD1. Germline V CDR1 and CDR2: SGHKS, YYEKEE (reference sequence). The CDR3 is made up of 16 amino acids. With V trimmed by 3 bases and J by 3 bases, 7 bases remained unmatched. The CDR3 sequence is CASSSGTGIYNQPQHF. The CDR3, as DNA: TGTGCCAGCAGCTCCGGGACAGGGATATACAATCAGCCCCAGCATTTT.

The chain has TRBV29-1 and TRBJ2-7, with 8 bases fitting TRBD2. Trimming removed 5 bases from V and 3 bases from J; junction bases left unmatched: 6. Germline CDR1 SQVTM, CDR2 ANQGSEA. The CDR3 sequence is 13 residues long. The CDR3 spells CSVSGLEVYEQYF. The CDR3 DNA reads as TGCAGCGTTTCGGGACTAGAGGTCTACGAGCAGTACTTC.

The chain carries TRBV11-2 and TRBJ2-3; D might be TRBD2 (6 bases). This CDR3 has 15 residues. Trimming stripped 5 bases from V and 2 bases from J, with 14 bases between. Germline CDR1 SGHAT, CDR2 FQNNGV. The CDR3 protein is CASSELGLITDTQYF. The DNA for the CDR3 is TGTGCCAGCAGCGAACTGGGACTTATCACAGATACGCAGTATTTT.

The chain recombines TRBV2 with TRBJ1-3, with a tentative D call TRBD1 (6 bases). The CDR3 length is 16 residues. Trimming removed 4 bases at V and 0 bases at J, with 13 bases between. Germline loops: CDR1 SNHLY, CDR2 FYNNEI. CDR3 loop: CASSANRASSGNTIYF. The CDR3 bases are TGTGCCAGCAGTGCAAACAGGGCTTCCTCTGGAAACACCATATATTTT.

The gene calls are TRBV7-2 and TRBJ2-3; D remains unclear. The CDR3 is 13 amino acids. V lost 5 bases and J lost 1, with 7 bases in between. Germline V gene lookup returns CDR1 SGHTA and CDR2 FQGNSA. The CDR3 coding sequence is TGTGCCAGCAGCGGGCCCCGCACAGATACGCAGTATTTT. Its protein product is CASSGPRTDTQYF.